The clone carrying this T cell receptor (beta chain) has a handful of counts. Its specificity is not known. This sample is drawn from a study of cytomegalovirus exposure and HLA in healthy donors. Points from the study as a whole: Owing to their indistinguishability, certain V segments, notably TRBV6-2 and TRBV6-3, were excluded.

Germline CDR1 is LNHDA and CDR2 is SQIVND (reference sequence). After removal of 2 bases from V and 7 bases from J, the junction contained 2 bases not matched to a gene. The CDR3 is 14 residues long. PCR primers comprised 60 Vbeta and 13 Jbeta primers. This table comes from immunoSEQ multiplex PCR, and its TCRdb copy is limited to in-frame clones, with some not included. The sample records about 79,000 clones, roughly two thirds being singletons. The receptor's source is a woman in her fifties or sixties in good health and CMV-seropositive. The V and J genes are TRBV19 and TRBJ1-6; TRBD1 matches at 7 bases. Sequencing was carried out using PBMCs. The CDR3 nucleotides are TGTGCCAGTAGTATATTGACAGGGAATTCACCCCTCCACTTT. This sequence encodes CASSILTGNSPLHF.